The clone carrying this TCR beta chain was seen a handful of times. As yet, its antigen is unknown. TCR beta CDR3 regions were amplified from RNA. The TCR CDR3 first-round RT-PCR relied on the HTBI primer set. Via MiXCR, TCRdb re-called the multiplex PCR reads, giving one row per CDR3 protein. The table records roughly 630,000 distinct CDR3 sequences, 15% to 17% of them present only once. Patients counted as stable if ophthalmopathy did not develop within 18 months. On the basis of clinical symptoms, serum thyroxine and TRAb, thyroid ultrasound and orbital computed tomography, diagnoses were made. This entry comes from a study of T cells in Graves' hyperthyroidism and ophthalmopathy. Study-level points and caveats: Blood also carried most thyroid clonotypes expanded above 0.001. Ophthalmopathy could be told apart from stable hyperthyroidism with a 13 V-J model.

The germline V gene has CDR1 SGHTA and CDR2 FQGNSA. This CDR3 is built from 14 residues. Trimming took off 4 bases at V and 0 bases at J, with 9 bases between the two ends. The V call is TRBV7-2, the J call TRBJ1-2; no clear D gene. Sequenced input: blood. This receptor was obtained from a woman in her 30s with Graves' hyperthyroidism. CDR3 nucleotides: TGTGCCAGCAGCTCGGAAGGGCCTAACTATGGCTACACCTTC. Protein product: CASSSEGPNYGYTF.